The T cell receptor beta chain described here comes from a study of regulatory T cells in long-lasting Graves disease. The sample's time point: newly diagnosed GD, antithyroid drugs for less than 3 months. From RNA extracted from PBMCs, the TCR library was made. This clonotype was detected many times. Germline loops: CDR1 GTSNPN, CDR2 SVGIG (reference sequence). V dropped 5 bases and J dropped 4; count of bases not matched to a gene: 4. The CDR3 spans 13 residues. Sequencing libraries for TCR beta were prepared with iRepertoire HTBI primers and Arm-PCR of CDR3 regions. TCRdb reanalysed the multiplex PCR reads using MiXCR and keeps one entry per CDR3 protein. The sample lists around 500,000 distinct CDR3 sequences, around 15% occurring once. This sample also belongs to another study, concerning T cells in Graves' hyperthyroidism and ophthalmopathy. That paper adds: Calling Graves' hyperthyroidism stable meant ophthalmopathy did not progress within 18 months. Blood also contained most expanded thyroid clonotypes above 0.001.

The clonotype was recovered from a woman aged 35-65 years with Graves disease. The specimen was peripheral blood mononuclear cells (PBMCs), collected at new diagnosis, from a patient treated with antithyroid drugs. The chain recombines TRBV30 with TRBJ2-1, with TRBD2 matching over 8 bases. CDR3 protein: CAWGTSVYNEQFF. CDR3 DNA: TGTGCCTGGGGGACTAGTGTTTACAATGAGCAGTTCTTC.